The 29 T cell receptor beta chains listed next were all sequenced from one sample in a study of tumor-infiltrating lymphocytes in primary liver carcinoma. A primer in the constant region served to generate TCR beta cDNA from approximately 450 ng of total RNA. Slightly modified ARM-PCR with three nested multiplex PCR rounds yielded TCR beta libraries. The first two PCR rounds used TRBV1-TRBV30 primers with a Cbeta primer, 9 to 11 cycles each. TCRdb redid the calling of the multiplex PCR reads with MiXCR, one entry per CDR3 protein. The data contain 80,000 or so distinct CDR3 sequences, around 75% of them seen just once; the ten biggest clones take up roughly 13%. Starting material for RNA and DNA co-extraction consisted of roughly 19-31 mg of unsorted bulk tissue. The material sequenced was liver tumor tissue from sampling region 4. Subset described: tumor region T4, right-lateral pole. The origin of the receptors is a woman aged 55-70 years with primary liver carcinoma and hepatitis B virus infection.

This chain links TRBV12-3 or TRBV12-4 with TRBJ2-7; D unclear. With 7 bases removed from V and 4 bases from J, the gap between germline ends came to 23 bases. This CDR3 is 16 amino acids long. The CDR3 here is CASNLFGWSRAYEQYF. Written as DNA, the CDR3 is TGTGCCAGCAATTTGTTCGGCTGGAGTCGTGCGTACGAGCAGTACTTC.

This clonotype has ten or more counts. V and J are TRBV30 and TRBJ2-1; no reliable D call. Germline-derived CDR1 and CDR2 are GTSNPN and SVGIG (reference sequence). CDR3 length equals 13 residues. V was pared by 2 bases and J by 0 bases, with 5 bases between. The CDR3 loop reads CAWSPSSYNEQFF. The DNA for the CDR3 is TGTGCCTGGAGTCCCTCCTCCTACAATGAGCAGTTCTTC.

With respect to this clonotype: At one of its ends the junction is not consistent with the germline gene, which may arise from a read error. The chain links TRBV6-5 to TRBJ1-1; 8 bases are a match to TRBD1. The CDR3 length is 14 residues. Germline V gene data show CDR1 as MNHEY and CDR2 as SVGAGI. CDR3 residues: CASSWGQEYSEALF. The CDR3 region has the DNA TGTGCCAGCAGCTGGGGACAGGAATACTCTGAAGCTCTCTTT.

This clonotype has a single count. One junction end disagrees with the germline gene, perhaps due to a read error. For the CDR3, the DNA is TGCGCCAACAGTGTCGGCAGTTCTGAAAGACTGTTTTTT. Amino acid sequence: CANSVGSSERLFF. The chain is built from TRBV10-1 and TRBJ1-4, with no clear D. Germline CDR1 reads WNHNN; CDR2 reads SYGVQD (reference sequence). The CDR3 spans 13 residues.

Comment on this clonotype: It may be a read error: a sequence one base away is much more abundant. This chain's CDR3 is CASSQRTGESDTQYF. The CDR3 region has the DNA TGTGCCAGCAGTCAACGGACAGGGGAGAGTGATACGCAGTATTTT. The chain employs TRBV6-4 and TRBJ2-3; 9 positions match TRBD1. The V gene's germline CDR1 is MRHNA and CDR2 SNTAGT. V shed 5 bases, J shed 6 bases, and the junction held 9 bases outside the gene matches. The CDR3 is 15 residues long.

This clonotype was found once. The junction and the germline gene differ at one end; a read error may be behind it. This sequence joins TRBV5-1 and TRBJ2-7; 10 positions match TRBD2. This CDR3 comprises 15 residues. The germline gives CDR1 SGHRS, CDR2 YFSETQ. The CDR3 DNA reads as TGCGCCAACAGCTCCGGGACTAGCGTCGGTCACGAGCAGTACTTC. Translation gives CANSSGTSVGHEQYF.

At least ten counts were recorded for this clonotype. This sequence joins TRBV28 and TRBJ1-1, with 9 bases matching TRBD1. The CDR3 extends over 16 amino acids. Losses at the gene ends were 2 bases for V and 1 base for J; bases not matched to a gene: 5. CDR1 MDHEN and CDR2 SYDVKM come from the germline V gene. Here the CDR3 reads CASSLSGQGTNTEAFF. The CDR3 bases are TGTGCCAGCAGTTTAAGTGGACAGGGGACGAACACTGAAGCTTTCTTT.

About this clonotype itself: A read error may explain this, as a much larger clone is one base away. The rearrangement joins TRBV28 to TRBJ2-3, with TRBD1 matching 7 bases. CDR1 and CDR2 from the germline V gene are MDHEN and SYDVKM. This CDR3 has 15 amino acids. DNA for the CDR3: TGTGCCAGCAGTTTAACAGGGGCCATCACAGATACGCACTATTTT. It encodes CASSLTGAITDTHYF.

There are many counts of this clonotype. This chain connects TRBV7-9 to TRBJ1-2; TRBD1 might be the D (5 bases). Germline CDR1 SEHNR, CDR2 FQNEAQ (reference sequence). Deletions cut 5 bases from V and 7 bases from J, with 20 bases between. The CDR3 has 15 residues. The CDR3 sequence: CASSRGSGRHTGYTF. The CDR3 nucleotides are TGTGCCAGCAGCCGAGGGTCGGGACGGCACACTGGCTACACCTTC. The complete variable domain, with remaining parts taken from reference TRBV7-9 and TRBJ1-2, reads DTGVSQNPRHKITKRGQNVTFRCDPISEHNRLYWYRQTLGQGPEFLTYFQNEAQLEKSRLLSDRFSAERPKGSFSTLEIQRTEQGDSAMYLCASSRGSGRHTGYTFGSGTRLTVV.

Comments on this clonotype: The junction departs from the called germline gene at one end, perhaps through a read error. V gene TRBV11-3 combines with J gene TRBJ2-1; 8 nucleotides line up with TRBD2. The CDR3 contains 16 residues. Germline-derived CDR1 and CDR2 are SGHNT and YENEEA. In DNA, the CDR3 is TGTGTCAGCAGCTTAGGCGGCGGGAGGTGGGAAAATGAGCAGTTCTTC. Translated, it gives CVSSLGGGRWENEQFF. Based on the CDR3 plus reference TRBV11-3 and TRBJ2-1, the full variable domain is EAGVVQSPRYKIIEKKQPVAFWCNPISGHNTLYWYLQNLGQGPELLIRYENEEAVDDSQLPKDRFSAERLKGVDSTLKIQPAELGDSAVYLCVSSLGGGRWENEQFFGPGTRLTVL.

The chain recombines TRBV6-1 with TRBJ1-5, with TRBD1 identical over 9 bases. Germline trimming cut 9 bases from V and 7 bases from J; bases unmatched to any gene: 10. The CDR3 length is 14 residues. Germline V gene sequence: CDR1 MNHNS, CDR2 SASEGT. The CDR3 reads CARGQGPDGQPQHF. Written as DNA, the CDR3 is TGTGCCAGAGGACAGGGGCCCGATGGGCAGCCCCAGCATTTT.

With regard to this clonotype: A read error may account for a junction end that differs from germline. The rearrangement links TRBV11-2 to TRBJ1-5; D perhaps matches TRBD1 (6 bases). The CDR3 contains 13 residues. Germline loops: CDR1 SGHAT, CDR2 FQNNGV. In DNA, the CDR3 is TGTGCCAACAGCCAAGGGGGGCGTCATCCCCAGCATTTT. Protein product: CANSQGGRHPQHF.

The rearrangement links TRBV11-2 to TRBJ2-3; D is ambiguous. The J call is doubtful: the DNA matches TRBJ1-5 better. This CDR3 is built from 15 residues. Looked up from germline, CDR1 is SGHAT and CDR2 is FQNNGV. The CDR3 here is CASRPSANSTDTQHF. DNA for the CDR3: TGTGCCAGCAGGCCCTCTGCTAATAGCACAGATACGCAGCATTTT.

Of note for this clonotype: The junction shows a germline mismatch at one end, possibly a read error. V and J are TRBV11-2 and TRBJ2-7, with D perhaps TRBD2 (6 bases). The germline V gene has CDR1 SGHAT and CDR2 FQNNGV. CDR3 length: 12 amino acids. The CDR3 spells CANSLTSYEQYF. DNA of the CDR3: TGCGCCAACAGCTTAACTAGCTACGAACAGTACTTC.

The chain carries TRBV4-1 and TRBJ2-3, with D unclear. CDR1 MGHRA and CDR2 YSYEKL come from the germline V gene. The CDR3 is 15 residues long. Trimming cost V 4 bases and J 2 bases, with 13 bases left between them. CDR3 protein: CASSPLLTTTDTQYF. As DNA, the CDR3 is TGCGCCAGCAGCCCCTTACTCACCACCACAGATACGCAGTATTTT.

As regards this clonotype: No conserved phenylalanine or tryptophan is present at the end of the CDR3, so a read error is the likely explanation. The V call is TRBV11-3, the J call TRBJ2-2; D gene uncertain. V was shortened by 1 base and J by 2 bases, with 14 bases between the two germline ends. The CDR3 spans 17 residues. CDR1 SGHNT and CDR2 YENEEA come from the germline V gene. The CDR3 DNA is TGTGCCAGCAGCTTAGGCACGCTAGTGGGAAACACCGGGGAGCTGTTTTTA. This sequence encodes CASSLGTLVGNTGELFL.

There are many counts of this clonotype. The J gene is TRBJ2-1, the V gene TRBV4-1; a possible D gene is TRBD1 (7 bases). Germline V gives CDR1 MGHRA, CDR2 YSYEKL. The CDR3 consists of 17 residues. Trimming removed 1 base at V and 8 bases at J, with 21 bases between. The CDR3 bases are TGCGCCAGCAGCCAAGTTTACTATCAGGGGGGACGCGATGAGCAGTTCTTC. Protein sequence: CASSQVYYQGGRDEQFF.

Details on this clonotype: The CDR3 carries no conserved terminal phenylalanine or tryptophan, so it likely arises from a read error. The chain carries TRBV11-2 and TRBJ2-2; D unresolved. Germline V gene sequence: CDR1 SGHAT, CDR2 FQNNGV. This CDR3 contains 15 residues. In nucleotides, the CDR3 is TGTACCATCAGCCCTCCGCAAGGACCGACCGGGGAGCTGTTTATT. Translation: CTISPPQGPTGELFI.

This clonotype has at least ten counts. V is TRBV11-3 and J is TRBJ2-5; possibly TRBD1 or TRBD2 for D (5 bases each). The CDR3 has 16 residues. Germline V gene lookup returns CDR1 SGHNT and CDR2 YENEEA. V lost 1 base and J lost 1, with 13 bases in between. The CDR3 coding sequence is TGTGCCAGCAGCTTAGCCCCTGGGGGTGCCCAAGAGACCCAGTACTTC. Translated, it gives CASSLAPGGAQETQYF.

A word on this clonotype: A read error may explain this, as a much larger clone is one base away. V usage is TRBV28 and J usage is TRBJ2-1; D may be TRBD2 (6 bases). The CDR3 is 16 amino acids. CDR1 MDHEN and CDR2 SYDVKM come from the germline V gene. In DNA form, the CDR3 reads TGTGCCAGTTATCAAGCGGGCCGAGGCTCCTACTATGAGCAGTTCTTC. It translates to CASYQAGRGSYYEQFF.

By frequency in the sample, this clonotype is medium-sized (0.01 to 0.1%). The chain combines TRBV11-2 with TRBJ2-5; no reliable D call. The CDR3 spans 13 residues. CDR1 and CDR2 (germline): SGHAT, FQNNGV. V was clipped by 4 bases and J by 2 bases, with 8 bases between them. CDR3 loop: CASSSTTQETQYF. CDR3 DNA: TGTGCCAGCAGCTCGACAACACAAGAGACCCAGTACTTC.

This clonotype has ten or more counts. This chain joins TRBV28 and TRBJ1-6, with D unresolved. V was shortened by 3 bases and J by 4 bases, with 10 bases between the two germline ends. The CDR3 loop spans 15 amino acids. The germline V gene encodes CDR1 MDHEN and CDR2 SYDVKM. The CDR3 loop is CASSLGGLYNSPLHF. Here the CDR3 DNA reads TGTGCCAGCAGTTTGGGAGGGCTTTATAATTCACCCCTCCACTTT.

On this clonotype: Germline is not matched at one junction end, which may reflect a read error. The chain has TRBV12-3 or TRBV12-4 and TRBJ1-1; TRBD1 aligns across 7 bases. The CDR3 contains 12 residues. The CDR3 coding sequence is TGTGCCAGCAGTCGGGGCCTCAGGGGGGCTTTATTT. Translation: CASSRGLRGALF.

A remark on this clonotype: This may arise from a read error, as a much more abundant clone is one base away. The chain has TRBV5-1 and TRBJ2-1, with D maybe TRBD2 (6 bases). The CDR3 runs to 14 residues. With 0 bases removed from V and 8 bases from J, the gap between germline ends came to 12 bases. The germline V gene has CDR1 SGHRS and CDR2 YFSETQ. CDR3 in DNA: TGCGCCAGCAGCTTGGCCCGGGGGAGCGATGAGCAGTTCTTC. Encoded protein: CASSLARGSDEQFF. The variable domain in full, completed from reference TRBV5-1 and TRBJ2-1, reads KAGVTQTPRYLIKTRGQQVTLSCSPISGHRSVSWYQQTPGQGLQFLFEYFSETQRNKGNFPGRFSGRQFSNSRSEMNVSTLELGDSALYLCASSLARGSDEQFFGPGTRLTVL.

As to this clonotype: A junction boundary mismatches the germline segment, possibly from a read error. The rearrangement joins TRBV7-9 to TRBJ2-3; 8 nucleotides match TRBD2. Germline V gene lookup returns CDR1 SEHNR and CDR2 FQNEAQ (reference sequence). There are 16 residues in the CDR3. The CDR3 sequence: CVSNTRLGGRTDTQYF. DNA for the CDR3: TGTGTCAGCAACACCAGACTAGGCGGGAGGACAGATACGCAGTATTTT.

Details on this clonotype: At one end the junction does not follow the germline gene, possibly because of a read error. The rearrangement links TRBV11-2 to TRBJ2-1; no definite D call. Germline CDR1 SGHAT, CDR2 FQNNGV. The CDR3 extends over 11 amino acids. CDR3 DNA sequence: TGTGCCGGCAGTTTGGCTTTGATGCCGTCCTTC. It specifies CAGSLALMPSF.

Note on this clonotype: This could be a read error, since a much larger clone is one nucleotide away. V and J are TRBV6-4 and TRBJ1-5; D is unresolved. Germline-derived CDR1 and CDR2 are MRHNA and SNTAGT. The CDR3 consists of 14 residues. The CDR3 loop reads CTSEPGITWQPQHF. CDR3 DNA: TGTACCAGCGAGCCGGGGATAACTTGGCAGCCCCAGCATTTT.

Here the CDR3 DNA reads TGTGCCACCAGCACGAGTCCCCAGGGTTATGAAAAACTGTTTTTT. This gives the protein CATSTSPQGYEKLFF. The V and J genes are TRBV15 and TRBJ1-4; D is perhaps TRBD1 (5 bases). V was shortened by 4 bases and J by 6 bases, with 15 bases between the two germline ends. CDR3 length equals 15 residues. Germline V CDR1 and CDR2: LNHNV, YYDKDF (reference sequence).

For this clonotype: Being one base from a much bigger clone, this may be a read error. The chain employs TRBV5-1 and TRBJ2-2; D is possibly TRBD1 or TRBD2 (5 bases each). V lost 0 bases to trimming and J lost 3 bases, with 12 bases between them. CDR1 and CDR2 (germline): SGHRS, YFSETQ. This CDR3 has 16 amino acids. CDR3 protein: CASSLGQGADTGELFF. DNA for the CDR3: TGCGCCAGCAGCTTGGGGCAGGGAGCGGACACCGGGGAGCTGTTTTTT.